Each of the 14 T cell receptor beta chains below was sequenced from the same sample in a study of long-term antiretroviral therapy in people with HIV. They ran version v3.0 of the immunoSEQ assay at survey level. The assay was immunoSEQ multiplex PCR, and TCRdb's table has in-frame clones only and misses some. This table has around 37,000 clones, 70% to 90% appearing once. Material: unsorted PBMCs, obtained about 3.5 years after starting antiretroviral therapy. The receptor set was obtained from a man younger than 35 with HIV.

The V and J genes are TRBV6-5 and TRBJ2-7, with 7 positions matching TRBD1. The germline gives CDR1 MNHEY, CDR2 SVGAGI. V gave up 6 bases and J gave up 3 bases; unmatched junction bases: 8. The length of the CDR3 is 14 residues. The CDR3 coding sequence is TGTGCCAGCAGGATTAACAGGGGAAGCTACGAGCAGTACTTC. Protein: CASRINRGSYEQYF.

The rearrangement joins TRBV7-9 to TRBJ2-1; TRBD2 is a possible D gene (5 bases). The length of the CDR3 is 14 residues. The germline gives CDR1 SEHNR, CDR2 FQNEAQ (reference sequence). Trimming shortened V by 2 bases and J by 5 bases, and 10 bases separated the two germline ends. This CDR3 is CASSLLDLDNEQFF. In DNA form, the CDR3 reads TGTGCCAGCAGCTTATTGGACTTAGACAATGAGCAGTTCTTC.

For this clone: This CDR3 is also generated by other DNA sequences in the sample. The V and J genes are TRBV27 and TRBJ1-1; maybe TRBD1 (5 bases). V lost 3 bases, J lost 1 base, and 6 bases lay in between. Germline values: CDR1 MNHEY, CDR2 SMNVEV (reference sequence). The CDR3 is 13 residues long. The CDR3 here is CASSLGPNTEAFF. DNA of the CDR3: TGTGCCAGCAGTTTGGGGCCGAACACTGAAGCTTTCTTT.

The J gene is TRBJ2-7, the V gene TRBV7-2; D perhaps matches TRBD2 (6 bases). Trimming removed 5 bases at V and 0 bases at J, with 23 bases between. The CDR3 has 18 amino acids. The germline CDR1 and CDR2 sequences are SGHTA and FQGNSA. The CDR3 sequence is CASSPLMAEGLSSYEQYF. In DNA, the CDR3 is TGTGCCAGCAGCCCCTTAATGGCGGAGGGCCTAAGCTCCTACGAGCAGTACTTC.

CDR3 bases: TGCGCCAGCAGCCCTAGGGACAGGGGCTACGAGCAGTACTTC. This gives the protein CASSPRDRGYEQYF. This chain uses TRBV5-1 with TRBJ2-7; 10 positions match TRBD1. Trimming at V came to 4 bases and at J to 3 bases, leaving 4 bases not matched to a gene. Germline V gene data show CDR1 as SGHRS and CDR2 as YFSETQ. This CDR3 contains 14 residues.

In DNA form, the CDR3 reads TGTGCCAGCTCACCACCGTTAGGGACGCTATGGGGCAAAAACATTCAGTACTTC. Its protein is CASSPPLGTLWGKNIQYF. The rearrangement uses TRBV18 and TRBJ2-4, with D possibly being TRBD1 or TRBD2 (5 bases each). V was pared by 0 bases and J by 3 bases, with 18 bases between. The CDR3 consists of 18 residues. In germline, CDR1 is KGHSH, CDR2 LQKENI.

This chain links TRBV6-6 with TRBJ1-2, with D possibly being TRBD1 (5 bases). CDR3 length: 16 residues. V lost 4 bases and J 3 bases, leaving 18 bases between the germline ends. CDR1 and CDR2 from the germline V gene are MNHNY and SVGAGI (reference sequence). The CDR3 DNA reads as TGTGCCAGCAGTTGGGACCGGGTCTCGTCAGACTATGGCTACACCTTC. It codes for CASSWDRVSSDYGYTF.

This chain links TRBV7-9 with TRBJ2-5, with a possible D match to TRBD1 (6 bases). Germline V CDR1 and CDR2: SEHNR, FQNEAQ (reference sequence). This CDR3 contains 15 residues. Trimming stripped 5 bases from V and 2 bases from J, with 15 bases between. CDR3 sequence: CASSPWTVEQETQYF. The CDR3 DNA reads TGTGCCAGCAGCCCTTGGACAGTTGAGCAAGAGACCCAGTACTTC. The variable domain in full, with the rest retrieved from reference TRBV7-9 and TRBJ2-5, is DTGVSQNPRHKITKRGQNVTFRCDPISEHNRLYWYRQTLGQGPEFLTYFQNEAQLEKSRLLSDRFSAERPKGSFSTLEIQRTEQGDSAMYLCASSPWTVEQETQYFGPGTRLLVL.

The V gene is TRBV27, the J gene TRBJ2-5; tentatively, D is TRBD1 (5 bases). The J call may be faulty, since TRBJ2-7 better matches the DNA end. The CDR3 covers 15 residues. Germline assignment: CDR1 MNHEY and CDR2 SMNVEV (reference sequence). The CDR3 nucleotides are TGTGCCAGCAGTTTCAGCCAGGGTACAGCCTACGAGCAGTACTTC. It translates to CASSFSQGTAYEQYF.

The rearrangement joins TRBV28 to TRBJ2-2; 8 bases align to TRBD1. This CDR3 spans 16 amino acids. Germline CDR1 is MDHEN and CDR2 is SYDVKM. J was trimmed by 2 bases and V by 4 bases; bases with no gene match: 6. The CDR3 nucleotides read TGTGCCAGCAGTTCGGACAGGGCCTTTAACACCGGGGAGCTGTTTTTT. Residues: CASSSDRAFNTGELFF.

The rearrangement uses TRBV7-9 and TRBJ1-5; D might be TRBD1 (6 bases). Trimming took off 1 base at V and 8 bases at J, with 21 bases between the two ends. Germline-derived CDR1 and CDR2 are SEHNR and FQNEAQ (reference sequence). The CDR3 is made up of 17 amino acids. The CDR3 protein is CASSLEGTIQGVEPQHF. In DNA, the CDR3 is TGTGCCAGCAGCTTAGAAGGGACGATACAGGGTGTGGAGCCCCAGCATTTT.

V usage is TRBV28 and J usage is TRBJ1-2; D ambiguous. Germline V gives CDR1 MDHEN, CDR2 SYDVKM. Trimming stripped 3 bases from V and 2 bases from J, with 4 bases between. The CDR3 runs 12 residues. The CDR3: CASSFGNYGYTF. CDR3 nucleotide sequence: TGTGCCAGCAGTTTCGGGAACTATGGCTACACCTTC.

The genes are TRBV4-1 and TRBJ2-3, with D perhaps matching TRBD2 (6 bases). Germline V gene data show CDR1 as MGHRA and CDR2 as YSYEKL. V was trimmed by 1 base and J by 9 bases, leaving 20 bases between them. The CDR3 is made up of 16 amino acids. The CDR3 DNA follows: TGCGCCAGCAGCCAAGGGGGGGAGGCCTCTTTTCGAACGCAGTATTTT. It encodes CASSQGGEASFRTQYF.

The chain has TRBV9 and TRBJ2-1, with 9 bases lining up with TRBD2. Trimming removed 4 bases from V and 8 bases from J; junction bases left unmatched: 13. This CDR3 has 16 amino acids. CDR1 SGDLS and CDR2 YYNGEE come from the germline V gene. In nucleotides, the CDR3 is TGTGCCAGCAGCCCCCAGGGCGGGAGGGCCTTGGATGAGCAGTTCTTC. Its protein is CASSPQGGRALDEQFF.